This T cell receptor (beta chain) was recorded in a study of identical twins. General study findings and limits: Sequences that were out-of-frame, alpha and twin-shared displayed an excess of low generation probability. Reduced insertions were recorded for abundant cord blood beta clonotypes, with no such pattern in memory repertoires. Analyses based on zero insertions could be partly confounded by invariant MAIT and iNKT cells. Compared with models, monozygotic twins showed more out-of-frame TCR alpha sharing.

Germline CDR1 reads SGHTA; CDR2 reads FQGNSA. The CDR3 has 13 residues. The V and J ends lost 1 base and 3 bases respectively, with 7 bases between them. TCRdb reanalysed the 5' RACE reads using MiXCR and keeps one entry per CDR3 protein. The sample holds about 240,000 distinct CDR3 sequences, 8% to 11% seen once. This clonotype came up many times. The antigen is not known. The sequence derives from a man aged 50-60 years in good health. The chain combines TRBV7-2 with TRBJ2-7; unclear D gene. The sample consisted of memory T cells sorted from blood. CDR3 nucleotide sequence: TGTGCCAGCAGCTTAGGCCCGTTCTACGAGCAGTACTTC. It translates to CASSLGPFYEQYF.